These T cell receptor beta chains were read from a single sample in a study of cytomegalovirus exposure and HLA in healthy donors. Clones were sequenced by immunoSEQ multiplex PCR, and TCRdb holds only the in-frame ones, with some missing. Of about 180,000 clones listed, 85% are singletons. Sequenced input: PBMCs. These receptors all stem from a boy between 2 and 10 years old in good health and CMV-seronegative. The CDR3 runs from the conserved cysteine through the conserved F or W. A D gene is named only where the DNA matches it firmly. Only part of the rows carry a size: once, few, many, or a class if the clone is expanded.

j_call v_call cdr3_length clone_size d_call cdr3_aa cdr3_nt
TRBJ1-3 TRBV27 15 once NA CASSPSGISGNTIYF TGTGCCAGCAGTCCCTCGGGGATCTCTGGAAACACCATATATTTT
TRBJ1-5 TRBV5-5 14 NA NA CASSLGQREQPQHF TGTGCCAGCAGCCTTGGACAGCGAGAGCAGCCCCAGCATTTT
TRBJ1-1 TRBV7-9 14 NA NA CASSFRRGLTEAFF TGTGCCAGCAGCTTCCGGCGCGGACTCACTGAAGCTTTCTTT
TRBJ2-1 TRBV19 15 NA TRBD2 CASSISSGNRFEQFF TGTGCCAGTAGTATTTCTAGCGGGAACAGGTTTGAGCAGTTCTTC
TRBJ2-1 TRBV7-9 12 NA NA CASSLELDEQFF TGTGCCAGCAGCTTAGAACTCGATGAGCAGTTCTTC
TRBJ2-2 TRBV6-5 16 NA NA CASSYSGSANTGELFF TGTGCCAGCAGTTACTCAGGCAGCGCGAACACCGGGGAGCTGTTTTTT
TRBJ1-4 TRBV4-1 16 NA NA CASSLGQTATNEKLFF TGCGCCAGCAGCCTCGGACAGACTGCAACTAATGAAAAACTGTTTTTT
TRBJ1-1 TRBV5-1 16 NA TRBD1 CASSSRDRGSNTEAFF TGCGCCAGCAGCTCCCGGGACAGGGGATCGAACACTGAAGCTTTCTTT
TRBJ1-1 TRBV5-1 15 NA NA CASSLPDGTGTEAFF TGCGCCAGCAGCTTGCCGGACGGAACAGGGACTGAAGCTTTCTTT
TRBJ1-1 TRBV5-1 16 NA NA CASSPGIPLRKTEAFF TGCGCCAGCAGCCCCGGGATCCCTTTAAGAAAAACTGAAGCTTTCTTT
TRBJ1-2 TRBV7-9 13 NA TRBD1 CSSSSGQNYGYTF TGTTCCAGCAGCTCGGGACAGAACTATGGCTACACCTTC
TRBJ1-4 TRBV28 13 NA TRBD1 CASSQGTESQLFF TGTGCCAGCAGTCAAGGGACAGAGTCGCAACTGTTTTTT
TRBJ1-2 TRBV7-9 19 once TRBD1 CASSLALGRGPASGYGYTF TGTGCCAGCAGCTTAGCCCTGGGCAGGGGGCCGGCTAGTGGCTATGGCTACACCTTC
TRBJ2-3 TRBV5-1 20 NA TRBD2 CASSRARVGTSGRARDTQYF TGCGCCAGCAGCCGCGCGAGGGTAGGGACTAGCGGGAGGGCCCGGGATACGCAGTATTTT
TRBJ2-1 TRBV7-2 15 NA NA CASSLRRGSSNEQFF TGTGCCAGCAGCTTAAGAAGGGGATCAAGCAATGAGCAGTTCTTC
TRBJ1-2 TRBV5-1 17 once NA CASSLAGRAALNYGYTF TGCGCCAGCAGCTTGGCCGGGAGGGCAGCGTTGAACTATGGCTACACCTTC
TRBJ2-5 TRBV30 14 NA TRBD1 CAWTLTGVGETQYF TGTGCCTGGACCTTGACAGGGGTAGGAGAGACCCAGTACTTC
TRBJ2-7 TRBV11-2 13 few NA CASSLGSSYEQYF TGTGCCAGCAGCTTAGGGAGTTCCTACGAGCAGTACTTC
TRBJ1-2 TRBV5-6 14 NA TRBD1 CASSPGQGGNGYTF TGTGCCAGCAGCCCGGGACAGGGGGGGAATGGCTACACCTTC
TRBJ2-3 TRBV27 18 once TRBD2 CASSFGLAGEGATDTQYF TGTGCCAGCAGTTTCGGACTAGCGGGGGAAGGGGCCACAGATACGCAGTATTTT
TRBJ2-1 TRBV5-1 16 NA NA CASSLAGGTAYNEQFF TGCGCCAGCAGCTTGGCAGGGGGGACAGCCTACAATGAGCAGTTCTTC
TRBJ2-1 TRBV19 13 NA NA CASSSDLRVEQFF TGTGCCAGTAGCTCCGACCTCAGGGTGGAGCAGTTCTTC
TRBJ2-3 TRBV10-2 14 NA TRBD2 CASMERGGTDTQYF TGCGCCAGCATGGAGCGGGGGGGCACGGATACGCAGTATTTT
TRBJ1-4 TRBV30 14 NA NA CAWSRRQTNEKLFF TGTGCCTGGAGTCGTAGACAAACTAATGAAAAACTGTTTTTT
TRBJ2-5 TRBV28 15 NA NA CASSFPLAGRETQYF TGTGCCAGCAGTTTCCCTTTGGCGGGGCGAGAGACCCAGTACTTC
TRBJ2-3 TRBV30 13 once NA CAWSLGGGDTQYF TGTGCCTGGTCTCTCGGCGGTGGGGATACGCAGTATTTT
TRBJ1-5 TRBV2 15 NA NA CASSETGRRGQPQHF TGTGCCAGCAGTGAAACGGGCCGAAGGGGACAGCCCCAGCATTTT
TRBJ2-1 TRBV2 17 NA NA CASSDEEGAVSSGEQFF TGTGCCAGCAGTGATGAGGAGGGGGCTGTTTCTTCGGGTGAGCAGTTCTTC
TRBJ2-6 TRBV5-4 15 NA NA CASSLGSSGANVLTF TGTGCCAGCAGCTTGGGCAGCTCTGGGGCCAACGTCCTGACTTTC